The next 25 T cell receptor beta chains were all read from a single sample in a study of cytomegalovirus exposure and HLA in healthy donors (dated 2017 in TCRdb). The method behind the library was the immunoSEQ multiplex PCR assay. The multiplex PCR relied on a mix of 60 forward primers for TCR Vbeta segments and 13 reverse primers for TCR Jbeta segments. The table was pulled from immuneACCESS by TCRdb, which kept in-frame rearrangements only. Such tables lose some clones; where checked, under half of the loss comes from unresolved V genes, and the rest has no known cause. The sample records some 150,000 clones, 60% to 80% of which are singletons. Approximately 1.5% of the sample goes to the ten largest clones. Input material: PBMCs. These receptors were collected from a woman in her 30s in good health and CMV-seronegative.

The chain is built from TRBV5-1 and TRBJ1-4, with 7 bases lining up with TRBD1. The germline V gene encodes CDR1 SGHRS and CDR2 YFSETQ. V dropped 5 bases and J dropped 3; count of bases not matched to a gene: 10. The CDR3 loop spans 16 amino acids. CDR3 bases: TGCGCCAGCAGTCAAACCTCAGGGGGAGCTAATGAAAAACTGTTTTTT. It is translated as CASSQTSGGANEKLFF. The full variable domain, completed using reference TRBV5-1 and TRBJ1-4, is KAGVTQTPRYLIKTRGQQVTLSCSPISGHRSVSWYQQTPGQGLQFLFEYFSETQRNKGNFPGRFSGRQFSNSRSEMNVSTLELGDSALYLCASSQTSGGANEKLFFGSGTQLSVL.

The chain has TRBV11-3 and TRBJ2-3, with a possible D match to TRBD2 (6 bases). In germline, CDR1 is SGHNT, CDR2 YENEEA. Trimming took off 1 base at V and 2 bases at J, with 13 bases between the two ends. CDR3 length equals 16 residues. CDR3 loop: CASSLGGGDATDTQYF. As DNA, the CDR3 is TGTGCCAGCAGCTTAGGTGGCGGGGACGCCACAGATACGCAGTATTTT.

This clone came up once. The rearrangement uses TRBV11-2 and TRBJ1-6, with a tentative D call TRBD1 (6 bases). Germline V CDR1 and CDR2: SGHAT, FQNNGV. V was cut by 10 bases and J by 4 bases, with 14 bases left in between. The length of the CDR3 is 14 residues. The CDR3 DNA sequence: TGTGCCACCTCCGGACAGAAGTATAATTCACCCCTCCACTTT. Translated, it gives CATSGQKYNSPLHF.

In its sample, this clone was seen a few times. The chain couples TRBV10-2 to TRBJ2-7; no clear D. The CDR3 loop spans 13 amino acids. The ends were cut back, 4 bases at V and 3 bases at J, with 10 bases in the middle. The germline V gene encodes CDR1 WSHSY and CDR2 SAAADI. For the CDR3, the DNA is TGCGCCAGCAGTGGAGTGATCCTCTACGAGCAGTACTTC. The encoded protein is CASSGVILYEQYF.

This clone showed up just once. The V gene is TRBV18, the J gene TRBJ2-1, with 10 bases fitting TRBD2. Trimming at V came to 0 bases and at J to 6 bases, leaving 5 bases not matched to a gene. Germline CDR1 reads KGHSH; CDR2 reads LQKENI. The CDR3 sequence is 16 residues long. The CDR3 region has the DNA TGTGCCAGCTCACCACCCTTACTAGCGGGGTCCAATGAGCAGTTCTTC. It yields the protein CASSPPLLAGSNEQFF. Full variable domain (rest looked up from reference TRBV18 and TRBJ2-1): NAGVMQNPRHLVRRRGQEARLRCSPMKGHSHVYWYRQLPEEGLKFMVYLQKENIIDESGMPKERFSAEFPKEGPSILRIQQVVRGDSAAYFCASSPPLLAGSNEQFFGPGTRLTVL.

The CDR3 reads CASRQGTEVAFF. DNA of the CDR3: TGTGCCAGCAGGCAGGGGACAGAGGTAGCTTTCTTT. V usage is TRBV6-5 and J usage is TRBJ1-1; 7 bases align to TRBD1. Germline V gene sequence: CDR1 MNHEY, CDR2 SVGAGI. The CDR3 is 12 residues long. V lost 6 bases, J lost 10 bases, and 8 bases stayed unmatched.

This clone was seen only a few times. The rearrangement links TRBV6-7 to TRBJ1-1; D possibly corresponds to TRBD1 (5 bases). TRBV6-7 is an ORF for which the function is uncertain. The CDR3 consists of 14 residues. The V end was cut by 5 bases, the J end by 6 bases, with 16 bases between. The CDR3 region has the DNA TGTGCCAGCAGTGCTAATCCGGGACTCCCTGAAGCTTTCTTT. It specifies CASSANPGLPEAFF.

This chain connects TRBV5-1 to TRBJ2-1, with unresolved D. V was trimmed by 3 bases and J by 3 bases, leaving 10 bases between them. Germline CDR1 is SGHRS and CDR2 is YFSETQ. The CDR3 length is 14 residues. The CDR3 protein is CASSSRANYNEQFF. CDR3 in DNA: TGCGCCAGCAGCTCTCGAGCGAACTACAATGAGCAGTTCTTC.

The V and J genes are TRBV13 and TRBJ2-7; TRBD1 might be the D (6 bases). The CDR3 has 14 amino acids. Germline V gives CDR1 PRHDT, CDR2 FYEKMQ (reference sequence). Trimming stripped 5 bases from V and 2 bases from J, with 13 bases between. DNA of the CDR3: TGTGCCAGCAGCCTTCAGGGGTACCCCTACGAGCAGTACTTC. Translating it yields CASSLQGYPYEQYF.

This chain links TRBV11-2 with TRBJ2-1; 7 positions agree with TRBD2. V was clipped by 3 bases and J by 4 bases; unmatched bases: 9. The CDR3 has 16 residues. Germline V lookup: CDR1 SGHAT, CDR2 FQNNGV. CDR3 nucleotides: TGTGCCAGCAGCTTCTCGGCGGGGGTGGAGTACAATGAGCAGTTCTTC. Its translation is CASSFSAGVEYNEQFF.

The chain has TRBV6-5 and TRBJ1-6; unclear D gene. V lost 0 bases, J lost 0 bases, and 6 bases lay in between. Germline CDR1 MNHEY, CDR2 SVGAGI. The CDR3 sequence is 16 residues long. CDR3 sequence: CASSYSASSYNSPLHF. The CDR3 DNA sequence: TGTGCCAGCAGTTACTCGGCAAGCTCCTATAATTCACCCCTCCACTTT.

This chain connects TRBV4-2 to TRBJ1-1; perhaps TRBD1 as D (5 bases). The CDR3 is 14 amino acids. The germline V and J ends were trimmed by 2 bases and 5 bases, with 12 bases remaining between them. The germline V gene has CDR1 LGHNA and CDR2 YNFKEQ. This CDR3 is CASSQLEEGTEAFF. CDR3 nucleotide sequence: TGTGCCAGCAGCCAACTCGAGGAGGGGACTGAAGCTTTCTTT.

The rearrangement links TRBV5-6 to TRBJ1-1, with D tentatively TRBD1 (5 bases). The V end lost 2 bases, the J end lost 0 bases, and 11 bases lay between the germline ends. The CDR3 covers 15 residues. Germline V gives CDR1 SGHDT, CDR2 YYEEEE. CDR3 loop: CASSFRQPLNTEAFF. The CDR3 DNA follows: TGTGCCAGCAGCTTTCGACAGCCGCTGAACACTGAAGCTTTCTTT.

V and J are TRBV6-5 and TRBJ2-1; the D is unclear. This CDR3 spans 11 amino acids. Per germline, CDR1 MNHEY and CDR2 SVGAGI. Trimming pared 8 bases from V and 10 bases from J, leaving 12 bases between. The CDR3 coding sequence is TGTGCCAGCCGTCGACTTATGGAGCAGTTCTTC. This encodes CASRRLMEQFF.

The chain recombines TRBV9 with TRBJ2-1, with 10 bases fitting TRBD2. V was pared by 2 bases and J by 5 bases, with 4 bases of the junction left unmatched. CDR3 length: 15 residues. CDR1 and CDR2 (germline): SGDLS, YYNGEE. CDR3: CASSVSGGGNNEQFF. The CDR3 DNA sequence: TGTGCCAGCAGCGTCAGCGGGGGGGGTAACAATGAGCAGTTCTTC. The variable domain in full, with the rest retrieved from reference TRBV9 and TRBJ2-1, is DSGVTQTPKHLITATGQRVTLRCSPRSGDLSVYWYQQSLDQGLQFLIQYYNGEERAKGNILERFSAQQFPDLHSELNLSSLELGDSALYFCASSVSGGGNNEQFFGPGTRLTVL.

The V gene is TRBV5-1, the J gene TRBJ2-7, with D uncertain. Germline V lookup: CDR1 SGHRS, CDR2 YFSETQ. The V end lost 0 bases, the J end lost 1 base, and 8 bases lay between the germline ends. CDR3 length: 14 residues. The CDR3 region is CASSLDHGSYEQYF. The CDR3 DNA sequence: TGCGCCAGCAGCTTGGATCACGGTTCCTACGAGCAGTACTTC.

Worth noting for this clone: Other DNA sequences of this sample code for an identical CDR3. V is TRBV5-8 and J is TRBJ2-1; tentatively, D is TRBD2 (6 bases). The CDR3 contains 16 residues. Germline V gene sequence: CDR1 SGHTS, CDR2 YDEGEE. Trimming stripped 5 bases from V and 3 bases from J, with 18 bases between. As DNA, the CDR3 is TGTGCCAGCAGTCTGGGCACAAGTAGCGGCTACAATGAGCAGTTCTTC. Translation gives CASSLGTSSGYNEQFF.

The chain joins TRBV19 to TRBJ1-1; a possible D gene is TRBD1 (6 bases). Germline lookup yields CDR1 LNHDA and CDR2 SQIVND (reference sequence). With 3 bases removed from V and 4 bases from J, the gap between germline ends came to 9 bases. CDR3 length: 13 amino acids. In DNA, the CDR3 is TGTGCCAGTAGTATGGGGGGGCCCACTGAAGCTTTCTTT. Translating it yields CASSMGGPTEAFF.

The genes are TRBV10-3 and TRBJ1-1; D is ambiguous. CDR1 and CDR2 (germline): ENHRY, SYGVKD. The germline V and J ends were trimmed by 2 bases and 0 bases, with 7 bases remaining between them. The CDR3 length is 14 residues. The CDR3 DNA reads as TGTGCCATCAGTGAGGAGGGCATGAACACTGAAGCTTTCTTT. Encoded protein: CAISEEGMNTEAFF.

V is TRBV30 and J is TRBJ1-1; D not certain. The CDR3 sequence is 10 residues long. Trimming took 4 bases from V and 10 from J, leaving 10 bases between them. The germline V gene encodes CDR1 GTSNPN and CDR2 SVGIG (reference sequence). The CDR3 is CAWIQLRAFF. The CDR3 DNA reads TGTGCCTGGATCCAACTAAGAGCTTTCTTT.

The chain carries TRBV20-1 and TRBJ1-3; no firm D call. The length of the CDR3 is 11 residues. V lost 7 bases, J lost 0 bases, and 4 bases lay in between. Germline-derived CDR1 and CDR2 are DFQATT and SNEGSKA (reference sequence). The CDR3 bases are TGCAGTGGCGGCTCTGGAAACACCATATATTTT. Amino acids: CSGGSGNTIYF.

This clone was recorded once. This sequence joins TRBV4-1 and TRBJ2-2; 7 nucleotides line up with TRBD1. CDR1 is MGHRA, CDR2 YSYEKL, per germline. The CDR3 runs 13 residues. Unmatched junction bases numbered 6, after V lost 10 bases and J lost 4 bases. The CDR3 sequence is CATGTVSTGELFF. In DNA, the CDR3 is TGCGCCACCGGGACAGTGTCCACCGGGGAGCTGTTTTTT.

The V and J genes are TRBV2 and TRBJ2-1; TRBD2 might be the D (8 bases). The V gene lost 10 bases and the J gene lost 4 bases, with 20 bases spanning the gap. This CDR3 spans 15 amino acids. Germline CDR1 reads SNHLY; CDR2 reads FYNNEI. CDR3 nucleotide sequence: TGTGCCACCCCGGGGGGGACAGACCCTTACAATGAGCAGTTCTTC. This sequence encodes CATPGGTDPYNEQFF.

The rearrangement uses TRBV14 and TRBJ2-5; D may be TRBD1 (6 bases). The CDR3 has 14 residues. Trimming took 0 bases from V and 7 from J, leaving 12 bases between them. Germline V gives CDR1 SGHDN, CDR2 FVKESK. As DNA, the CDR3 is TGTGCCAGCAGCCAAGATTTAACAGGGTTGACCCAGTACTTC. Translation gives CASSQDLTGLTQYF.

The DNA of the CDR3 is TGTGCCAGCAGCTTAGGTGGCCAGGCCCACGAGCAGTACTTC. It translates to CASSLGGQAHEQYF. The chain has TRBV11-3 and TRBJ2-7, with no clear D. Per germline, CDR1 SGHNT and CDR2 YENEEA. The CDR3 totals 14 residues. Trimming removed 1 base from V and 5 bases from J, with 12 bases in between.